Listed here are 8 T cell receptor beta chains from one sample, sequenced in a study of tumor-infiltrating lymphocytes in primary liver carcinoma. From 500 ng total RNA, TCR beta cDNA was generated with a primer in the constant region. Each TCR beta library was derived from three nested multiplex PCR rounds that employed slightly modified ARM-PCR. Running ten to eleven cycles apiece, the first two PCR rounds relied on TRBV1-TRBV30 forward primers together with a C-beta reverse primer. From the multiplex PCR reads, TCRdb called clonotypes with MiXCR, one entry per CDR3 protein. The sample yields 80,000 to 100,000 distinct CDR3 sequences, just over 65% seen once. The source material, roughly 18-33 mg of unsorted bulk tissue, was used to co-extract RNA and DNA. The material sequenced was tumor-adjacent normal liver tissue. These receptors were obtained from a man between 40 and 49 years old with primary liver carcinoma and hepatitis B virus infection.

In the case of this clonotype: At one end, the junction sequence differs from germline, possibly due to a read error. CDR3 in amino acids: CASSEGGMFVARNIQYF. In DNA, the CDR3 is TGTGCCAGCAGTGAAGGAGGGATGTTCGTAGCCAGAAACATTCAGTACTTC. The chain uses TRBV6-1 and TRBJ2-4, with D perhaps TRBD2 (5 bases). The CDR3 loop spans 17 amino acids. The germline V gene has CDR1 MNHNS and CDR2 SASEGT.

A remark on this clonotype: This sequence may be a read error, since a much larger clone differs from it by one base. In this CDR3 the conserved last residue, phenylalanine or tryptophan, is missing, so a read error is likely. The chain employs TRBV6-1 and TRBJ1-2; D ambiguous. This CDR3 comprises 10 residues. Germline V CDR1 and CDR2: MNHNS, SASEGT. The germline V and J ends were trimmed by 10 bases and 8 bases, with 11 bases remaining between them. The CDR3 bases are TGTGCCACCAAGGATGAAGGCTACACCTTA. Its protein product is CATKDEGYTL.

J is TRBJ2-4 and V is TRBV6-1; unclear D gene. The V and J ends lost 11 bases and 4 bases respectively, with 15 bases between them. Germline assignment: CDR1 MNHNS and CDR2 SASEGT. The CDR3 is 13 residues long. For the CDR3, the DNA is TGTGCCTGCCTCAGCCCCCCGAAAAACATTCAGTACTTC. Protein: CACLSPPKNIQYF.

Worth noting for this clonotype: The CDR3 does not end in the conserved phenylalanine or tryptophan, so this is likely a read error. The chain couples TRBV28 to TRBJ2-3, with 9 bases matching TRBD1. The CDR3 has 15 amino acids. The J segment lost 4 bases and the V segment lost 7 bases, leaving 9 bases of the junction unmatched. The germline CDR1 and CDR2 sequences are MDHEN and SYDVKM. The DNA for the CDR3 is TGTGCCAGCATTTCGGGACAGGGAGGAGCAGATACGCAGTATCTT. Amino acid sequence: CASISGQGGADTQYL.

Many counts were recorded for this clonotype. The DNA for the CDR3 is TGCAGCGCAAAGAGGGGGACTAACACTGAAGCTTTCTTT. Amino acids: CSAKRGTNTEAFF. The rearrangement joins TRBV29-1 to TRBJ1-1; possible D gene TRBD1, 6 bases. The CDR3 loop spans 13 amino acids. Germline V CDR1 and CDR2: SQVTM, ANQGSEA. V lost 7 bases and J lost 2, with 14 bases in between.

CDR3 amino acids: CASSLGQGQPQHF. Written as DNA, the CDR3 is TGTGCCAGCAGCTTGGGACAAGGCCAGCCCCAGCATTTT. The chain recombines TRBV7-2 with TRBJ1-5, with D perhaps TRBD1 (6 bases). This CDR3 has 13 amino acids. V shed 3 bases and J shed 7 bases, with 10 bases lying between them. Germline V gives CDR1 SGHTA, CDR2 FQGNSA.

In regard to this clonotype: This clone may be a read error of a much larger clone one base away. The chain recombines TRBV4-1 with TRBJ1-1; 7 nucleotides align to TRBD1. After removal of 4 bases from V and 2 bases from J, the junction contained 10 bases not matched to a gene. CDR1 is MGHRA, CDR2 YSYEKL, per germline. The CDR3 has 16 amino acids. The CDR3 DNA follows: TGCGCCAGCAGCCCCTCCGGGACAGCCATAAACACTGAAGCTTTCTTT. It is translated as CASSPSGTAINTEAFF.

Notes on this clonotype: This may be a read error, as it is one base from a much larger clone. The chain is built from TRBV7-9 and TRBJ2-6; weak D call: TRBD1 (5 bases). Germline-derived CDR1 and CDR2 are SEHNR and FQNEAQ (reference sequence). The CDR3 is 15 amino acids. The DNA of the CDR3 is TGTGCCAGCAGCTTAGGGGGATCTGGGGCCAACGTCCTGGCTTTC. It codes for CASSLGGSGANVLAF.